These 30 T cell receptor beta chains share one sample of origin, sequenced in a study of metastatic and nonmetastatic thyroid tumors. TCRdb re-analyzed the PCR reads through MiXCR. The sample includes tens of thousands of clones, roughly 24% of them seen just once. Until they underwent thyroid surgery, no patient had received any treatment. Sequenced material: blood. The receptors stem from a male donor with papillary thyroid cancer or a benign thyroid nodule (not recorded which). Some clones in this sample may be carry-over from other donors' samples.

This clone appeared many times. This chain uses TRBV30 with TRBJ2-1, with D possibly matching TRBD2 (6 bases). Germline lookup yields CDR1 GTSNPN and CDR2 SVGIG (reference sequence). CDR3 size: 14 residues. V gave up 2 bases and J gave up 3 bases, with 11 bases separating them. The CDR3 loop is CAWSKTGVYNEQFF. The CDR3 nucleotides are TGTGCCTGGAGTAAGACGGGAGTCTACAATGAGCAGTTCTTC.

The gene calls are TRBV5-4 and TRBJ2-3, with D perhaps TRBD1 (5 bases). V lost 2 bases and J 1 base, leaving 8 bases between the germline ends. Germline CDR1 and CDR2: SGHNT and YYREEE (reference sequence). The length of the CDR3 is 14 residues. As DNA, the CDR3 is TGTGCCAGCAGCTTAGACAGACGCACAGATACGCAGTATTTT. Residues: CASSLDRRTDTQYF.

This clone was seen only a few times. The chain's CDR3 is CASSPGRGPGNTIYF. CDR3 DNA: TGTGCCAGCAGTCCCGGACGGGGACCTGGAAACACCATATATTTT. J is TRBJ1-3 and V is TRBV6-1; D may be TRBD1 (5 bases). Germline values: CDR1 MNHNS, CDR2 SASEGT. Trimming cost V 5 bases and J 2 bases, with 13 bases left between them. This CDR3 has 15 amino acids.

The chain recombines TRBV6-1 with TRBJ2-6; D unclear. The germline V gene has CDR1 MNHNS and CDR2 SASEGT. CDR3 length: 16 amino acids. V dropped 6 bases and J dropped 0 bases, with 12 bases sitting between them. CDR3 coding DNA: TGTGCCAGCAGCTCCACAAGGGCCTCTGGGGCCAACGTCCTGACTTTC. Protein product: CASSSTRASGANVLTF.

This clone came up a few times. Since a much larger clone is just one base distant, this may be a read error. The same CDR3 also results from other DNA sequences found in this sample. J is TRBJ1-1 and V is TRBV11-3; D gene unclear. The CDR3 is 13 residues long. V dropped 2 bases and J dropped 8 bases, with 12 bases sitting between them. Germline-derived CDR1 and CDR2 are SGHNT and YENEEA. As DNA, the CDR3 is TGTGCCAGCAGCTTATCGGGCCCTGCCGAAGCTTTCTTT. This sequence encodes CASSLSGPAEAFF.

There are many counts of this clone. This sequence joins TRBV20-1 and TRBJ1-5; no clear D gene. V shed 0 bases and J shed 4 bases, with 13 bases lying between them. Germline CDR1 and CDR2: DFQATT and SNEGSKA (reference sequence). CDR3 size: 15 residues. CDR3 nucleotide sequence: TGCAGTGCTAGAGATCACGCAGGACCTAATCAGCCCCAGCATTTT. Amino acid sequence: CSARDHAGPNQPQHF.

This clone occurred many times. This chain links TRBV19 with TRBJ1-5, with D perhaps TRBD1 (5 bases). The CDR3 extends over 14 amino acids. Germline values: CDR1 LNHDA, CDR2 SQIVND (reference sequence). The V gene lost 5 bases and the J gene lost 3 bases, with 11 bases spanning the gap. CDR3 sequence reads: CASSSDRNNQPQHF. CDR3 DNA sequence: TGTGCCAGTAGTTCCGACAGAAACAATCAGCCCCAGCATTTT.

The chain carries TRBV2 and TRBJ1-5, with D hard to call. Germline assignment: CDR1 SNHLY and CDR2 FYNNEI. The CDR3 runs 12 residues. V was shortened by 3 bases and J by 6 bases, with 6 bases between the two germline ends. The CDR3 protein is CASSEGGQPQHF. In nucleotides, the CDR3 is TGTGCCAGCAGTGAGGGAGGTCAGCCCCAGCATTTT. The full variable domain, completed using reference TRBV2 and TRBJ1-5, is EPEVTQTPSHQVTQMGQEVILRCVPISNHLYFYWYRQILGQKVEFLVSFYNNEISEKSEIFDDQFSVERPDGSNFTLKIRSTKLEDSAMYFCASSEGGQPQHFGDGTRLSIL.

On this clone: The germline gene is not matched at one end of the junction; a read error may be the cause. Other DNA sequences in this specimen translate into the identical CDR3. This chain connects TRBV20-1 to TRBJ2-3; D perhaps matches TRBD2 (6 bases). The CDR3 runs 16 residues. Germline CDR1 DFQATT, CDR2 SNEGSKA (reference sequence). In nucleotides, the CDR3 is TGCAGTGCTAGTTCCGGGAGCGCCTCTAGCACAGATACGCAGTACTTT. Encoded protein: CSASSGSASSTDTQYF.

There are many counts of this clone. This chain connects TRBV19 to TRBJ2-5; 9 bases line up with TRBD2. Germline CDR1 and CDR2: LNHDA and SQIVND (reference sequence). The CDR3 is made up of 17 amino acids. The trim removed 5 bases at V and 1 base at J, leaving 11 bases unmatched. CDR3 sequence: CASSLSASGTFQETQYF. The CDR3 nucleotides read TGTGCCAGTAGTTTGTCGGCTAGCGGGACTTTCCAAGAGACCCAGTACTTC.

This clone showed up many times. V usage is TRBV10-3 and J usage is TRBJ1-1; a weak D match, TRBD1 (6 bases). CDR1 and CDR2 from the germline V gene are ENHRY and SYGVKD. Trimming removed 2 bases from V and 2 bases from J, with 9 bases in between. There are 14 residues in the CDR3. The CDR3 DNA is TGTGCCATCAGTGAGAGACAGGTTAACACTGAAGCTTTCTTT. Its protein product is CAISERQVNTEAFF.

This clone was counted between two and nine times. This chain's CDR3 is CASSMGLVYEQYF. DNA of the CDR3: TGTGCCAGCAGCATGGGACTGGTCTACGAGCAGTACTTC. The chain uses TRBV2 and TRBJ2-7; D possibly corresponds to TRBD2 (6 bases). Per germline, CDR1 SNHLY and CDR2 FYNNEI. V was pared by 6 bases and J by 3 bases, with 12 bases between. The CDR3 runs 13 residues.

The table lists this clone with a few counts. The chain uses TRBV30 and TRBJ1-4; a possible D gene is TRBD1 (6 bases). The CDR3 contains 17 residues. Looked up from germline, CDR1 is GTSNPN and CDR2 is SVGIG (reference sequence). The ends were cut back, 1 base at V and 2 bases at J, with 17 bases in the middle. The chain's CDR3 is CAWSDGRWGGTNEKLFF. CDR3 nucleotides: TGTGCCTGGAGTGACGGCCGATGGGGGGGCACTAATGAAAAACTGTTTTTT.

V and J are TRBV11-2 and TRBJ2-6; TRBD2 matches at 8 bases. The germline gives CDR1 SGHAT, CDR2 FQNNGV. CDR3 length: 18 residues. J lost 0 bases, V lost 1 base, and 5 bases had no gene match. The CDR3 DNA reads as TGTGCCAGCAGCTTAGTGTTAGCGGGGAGCTCTGGGGCCAACGTCCTGACTTTC. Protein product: CASSLVLAGSSGANVLTF.

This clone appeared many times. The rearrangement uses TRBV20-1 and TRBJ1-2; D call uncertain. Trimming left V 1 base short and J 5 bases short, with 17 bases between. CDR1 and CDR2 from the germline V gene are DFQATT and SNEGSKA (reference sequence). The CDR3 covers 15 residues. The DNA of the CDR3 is TGCAGTGCTAGAGGCCCAGCAGATACCATTTATGGCTACACCTTC. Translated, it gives CSARGPADTIYGYTF.

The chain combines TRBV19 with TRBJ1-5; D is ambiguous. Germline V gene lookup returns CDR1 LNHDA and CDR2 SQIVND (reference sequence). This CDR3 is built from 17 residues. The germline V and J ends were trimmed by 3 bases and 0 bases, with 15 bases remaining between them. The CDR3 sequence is CASSIGEQSYSNQPQHF. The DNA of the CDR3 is TGTGCCAGTAGTATCGGGGAGCAGTCTTATAGCAATCAGCCCCAGCATTTT.

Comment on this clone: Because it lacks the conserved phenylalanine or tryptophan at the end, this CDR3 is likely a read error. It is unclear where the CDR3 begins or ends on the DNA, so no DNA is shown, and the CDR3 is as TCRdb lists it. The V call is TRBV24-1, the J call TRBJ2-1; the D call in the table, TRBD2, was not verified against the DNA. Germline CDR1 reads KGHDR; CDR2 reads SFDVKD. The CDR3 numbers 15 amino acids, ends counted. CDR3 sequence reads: CATSDRERDSIEQIL.

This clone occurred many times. The CDR3 is CASSSDSRINTGELFF. CDR3 nucleotides: TGTGCCAGCAGTTCAGACAGTCGGATTAACACCGGGGAGCTGTTTTTT. The chain carries TRBV6-1 and TRBJ2-2; a weak D match, TRBD1 (5 bases). Trimming removed 5 bases at V and 2 bases at J, with 15 bases between. The CDR3 consists of 16 residues. Germline CDR1 reads MNHNS; CDR2 reads SASEGT.

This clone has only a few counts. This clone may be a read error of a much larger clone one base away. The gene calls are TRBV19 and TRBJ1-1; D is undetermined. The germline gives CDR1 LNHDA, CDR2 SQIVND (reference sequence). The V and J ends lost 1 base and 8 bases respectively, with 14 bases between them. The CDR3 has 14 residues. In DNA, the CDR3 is TGTGCCAGTAGTATAGGCCAATGGAAATCCGAAGCTTTCTTT. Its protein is CASSIGQWKSEAFF.

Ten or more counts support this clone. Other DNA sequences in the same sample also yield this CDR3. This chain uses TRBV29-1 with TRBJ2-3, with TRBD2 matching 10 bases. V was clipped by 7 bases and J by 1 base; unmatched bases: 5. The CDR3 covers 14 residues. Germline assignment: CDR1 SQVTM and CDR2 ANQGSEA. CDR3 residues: CSGQREGRTDTQYF. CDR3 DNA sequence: TGCAGCGGGCAGCGGGAGGGCCGCACAGATACGCAGTATTTT.

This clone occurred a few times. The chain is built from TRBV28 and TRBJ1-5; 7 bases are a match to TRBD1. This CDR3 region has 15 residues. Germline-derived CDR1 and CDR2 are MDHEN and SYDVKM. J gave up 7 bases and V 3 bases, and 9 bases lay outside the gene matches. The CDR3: CASSLSRGSGQPQHF. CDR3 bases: TGTGCCAGCAGTTTGTCCAGGGGGTCTGGGCAGCCCCAGCATTTT.

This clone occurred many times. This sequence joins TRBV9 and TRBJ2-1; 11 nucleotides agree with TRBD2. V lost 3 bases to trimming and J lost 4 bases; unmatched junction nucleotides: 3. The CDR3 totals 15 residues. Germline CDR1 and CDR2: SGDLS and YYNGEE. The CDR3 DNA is TGTGCCAGCAGCGGTAGCGGGAGGGCGTACAATGAGCAGTTCTTC. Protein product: CASSGSGRAYNEQFF.

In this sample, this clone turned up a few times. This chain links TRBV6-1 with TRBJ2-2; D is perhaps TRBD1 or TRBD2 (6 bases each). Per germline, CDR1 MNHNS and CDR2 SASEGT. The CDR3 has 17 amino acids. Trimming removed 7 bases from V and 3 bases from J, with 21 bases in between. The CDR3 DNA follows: TGTGCCAGCATTCGAGATTGGGGGGCCCTCTACACCGGGGAGCTGTTTTTT. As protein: CASIRDWGALYTGELFF.

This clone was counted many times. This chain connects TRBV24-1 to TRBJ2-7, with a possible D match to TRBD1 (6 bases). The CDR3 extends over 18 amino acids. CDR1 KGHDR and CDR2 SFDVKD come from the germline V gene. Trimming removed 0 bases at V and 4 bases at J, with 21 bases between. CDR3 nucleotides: TGTGCCACCAGTGATTTGCAAGGGAGACCGAAAGGGGGTTACGAGCAGTACTTC. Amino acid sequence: CATSDLQGRPKGGYEQYF.

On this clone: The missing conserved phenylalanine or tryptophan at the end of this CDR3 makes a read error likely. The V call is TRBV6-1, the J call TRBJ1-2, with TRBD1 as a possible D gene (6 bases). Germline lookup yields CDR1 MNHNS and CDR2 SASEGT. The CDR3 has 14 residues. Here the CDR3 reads CASSSAGANYRYTL. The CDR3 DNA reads TGTGCCAGCAGTTCAGCGGGGGCTAACTATCGCTACACCCTC.

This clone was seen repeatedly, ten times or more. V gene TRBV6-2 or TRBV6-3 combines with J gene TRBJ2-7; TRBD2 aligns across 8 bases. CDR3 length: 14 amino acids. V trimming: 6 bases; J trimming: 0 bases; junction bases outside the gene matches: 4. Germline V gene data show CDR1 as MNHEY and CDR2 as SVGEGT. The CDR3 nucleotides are TGTGCCAGCAGGAGAACTAGCGGCTCCTACGAGCAGTACTTC. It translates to CASRRTSGSYEQYF.

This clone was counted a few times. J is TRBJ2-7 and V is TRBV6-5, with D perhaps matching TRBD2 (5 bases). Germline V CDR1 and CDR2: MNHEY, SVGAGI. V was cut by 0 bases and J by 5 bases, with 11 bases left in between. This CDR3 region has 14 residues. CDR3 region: CASSYSRGSHEQYF. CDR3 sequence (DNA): TGTGCCAGCAGTTACTCGAGAGGGTCCCACGAGCAGTACTTC.

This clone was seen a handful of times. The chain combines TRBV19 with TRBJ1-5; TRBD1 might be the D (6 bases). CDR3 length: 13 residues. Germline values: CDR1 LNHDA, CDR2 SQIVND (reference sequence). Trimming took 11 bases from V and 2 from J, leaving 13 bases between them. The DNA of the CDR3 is TGTGCCCCCTACAGGGACGGCAATCAGCCCCAGCATTTT. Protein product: CAPYRDGNQPQHF.

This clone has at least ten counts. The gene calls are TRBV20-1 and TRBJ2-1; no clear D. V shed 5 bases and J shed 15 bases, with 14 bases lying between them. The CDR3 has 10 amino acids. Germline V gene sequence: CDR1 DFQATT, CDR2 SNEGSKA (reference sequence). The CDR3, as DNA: TGCAGTGCTCCCGCTGAAAGGTCGTTCTTC. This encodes CSAPAERSFF.

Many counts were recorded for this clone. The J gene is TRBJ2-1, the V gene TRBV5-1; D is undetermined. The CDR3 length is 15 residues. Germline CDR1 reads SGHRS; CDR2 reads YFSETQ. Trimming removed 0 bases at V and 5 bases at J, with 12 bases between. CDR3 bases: TGCGCCAGCAGCTTGGGTGGGCGGAATGACAATGAGCAGTTCTTC. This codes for CASSLGGRNDNEQFF.